This T cell receptor beta chain was recovered during a study of blood T cells in healthy people across ages. Trimming left V 0 bases short and J 2 bases short, with 5 bases between. The CDR3 runs to 13 residues. Germline CDR1 is WSHSY and CDR2 is SAAADI. A second PCR of about 7 to 12 cycles used a sample-barcoded 5' primer and a J-beta primer mix. MiXCR was run by TCRdb on the 5' RACE reads, yielding one entry per CDR3 protein. The data contain some 1.5 million distinct CDR3 sequences, roughly 28% of them singletons. This clonotype has more than one count but fewer than ten. The sequencing input was blood. The chain couples TRBV10-2 to TRBJ2-7; no clear D gene. The sequence was obtained from a woman in her 30s in good health. CDR3 sequence: CASSESRPYEQYF. For the CDR3, the DNA is TGCGCCAGCAGTGAGTCAAGGCCCTACGAGCAGTACTTC.